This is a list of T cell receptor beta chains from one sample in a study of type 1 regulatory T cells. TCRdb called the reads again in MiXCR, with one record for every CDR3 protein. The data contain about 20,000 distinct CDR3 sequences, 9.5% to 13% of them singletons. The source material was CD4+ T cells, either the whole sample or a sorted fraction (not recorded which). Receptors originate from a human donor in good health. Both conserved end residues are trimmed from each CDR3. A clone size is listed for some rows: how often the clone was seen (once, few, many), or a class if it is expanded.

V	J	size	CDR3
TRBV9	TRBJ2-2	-	ASSVRVPGTSDATGELF
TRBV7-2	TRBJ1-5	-	ASSLGQGHQPQH
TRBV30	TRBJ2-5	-	AWSVGLRGGEETQY
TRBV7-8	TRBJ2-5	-	ASSLWSLERTQY
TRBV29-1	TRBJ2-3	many	SAEPSGRPDTQY
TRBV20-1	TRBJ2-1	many	SASNPVGSYNEQF
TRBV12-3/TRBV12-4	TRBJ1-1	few	ASSLPVTGGWTEAF
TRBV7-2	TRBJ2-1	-	ASTLTGSHSYNEQF
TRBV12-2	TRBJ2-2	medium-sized	ASRLHTPTGELF
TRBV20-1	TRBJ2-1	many	SASGRAQNEQF
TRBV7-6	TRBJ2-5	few	ASSLDETQY
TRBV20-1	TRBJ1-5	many	SALDRGNQPQH
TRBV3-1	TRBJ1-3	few	ASSQDEGAPIY
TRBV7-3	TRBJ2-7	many	ASSLASGRSYEQY
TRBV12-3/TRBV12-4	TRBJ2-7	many	ASRSRNSYEQY
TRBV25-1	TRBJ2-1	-	ASSEYGTGGNEQF
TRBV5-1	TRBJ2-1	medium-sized	ASSPDIYNEQF
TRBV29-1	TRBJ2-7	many	SVFPSGRNEQY
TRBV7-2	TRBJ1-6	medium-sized	ASSPLASHSPLH
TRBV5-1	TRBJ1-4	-	ASSLAWGGDEKLF
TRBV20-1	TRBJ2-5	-	SARDGGRARETQY
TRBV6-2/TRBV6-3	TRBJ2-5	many	ASGLAGLPSAQY
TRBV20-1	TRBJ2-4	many	SARTGLGIQY
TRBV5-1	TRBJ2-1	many	ASSLTSGRASFEQF
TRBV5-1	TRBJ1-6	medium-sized	ASSFGGNSNSPLH
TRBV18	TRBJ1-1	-	ASLETGHTEAF
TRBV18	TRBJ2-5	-	ASSNSRETQY
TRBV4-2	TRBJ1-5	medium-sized	ASSQLGDARDQPQH
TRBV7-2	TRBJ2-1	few	ASSPGTSGVEQF
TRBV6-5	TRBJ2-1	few	ASSQDLGGYNEQF
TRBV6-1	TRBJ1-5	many	ATRGGSGPQH
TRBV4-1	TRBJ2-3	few	ASSQTAGFTDTQY
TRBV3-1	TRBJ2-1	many	ASSQASRGANNEQF
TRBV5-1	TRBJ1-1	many	ASSLGPREEAF
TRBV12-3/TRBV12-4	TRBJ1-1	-	GSSPSGLLNTEAF
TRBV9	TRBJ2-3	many	ASSARNGGPDTQY
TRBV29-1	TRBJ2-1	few	SVRDRGVSEQF
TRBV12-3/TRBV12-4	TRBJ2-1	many	ASRGLGRISSYNEQF
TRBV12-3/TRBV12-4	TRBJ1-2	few	ASTLPPRLDRQYGYT
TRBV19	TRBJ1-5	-	ASSPIRKTVSNQPQH
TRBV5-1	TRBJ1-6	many	ASSLGQGNSPLH
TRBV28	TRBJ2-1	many	ASSPTRINYNEQF
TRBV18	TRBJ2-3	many	ASSPTSGRSTDTQY
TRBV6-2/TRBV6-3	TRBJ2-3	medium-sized	ASSTYSNPSLGTDTQY
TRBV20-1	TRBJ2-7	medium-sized	SALGQGVSEQY
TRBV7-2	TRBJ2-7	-	ASSPPGRTLLEQY
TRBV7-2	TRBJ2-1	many	ASSLEWGNEQF
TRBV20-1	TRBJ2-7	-	SAPSPNQNSYEQY
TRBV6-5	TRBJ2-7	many	ASSSTSGRSYEQY
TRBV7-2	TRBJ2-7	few	ASSFLTGESSYEQY
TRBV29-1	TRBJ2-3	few	SADRGRTNTDTQY
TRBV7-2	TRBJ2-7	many	ASSLTAYEQY
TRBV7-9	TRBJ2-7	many	ASSSQGNSYEQY
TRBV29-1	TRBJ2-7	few	SVSTSGYEQY
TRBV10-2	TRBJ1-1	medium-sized	ASRYMNTEAF